The present T cell receptor beta chain was sequenced within a study of blood T cells in healthy people across ages. Primed by a sample-barcoded 5' primer and a J-beta primer mix, a second PCR proceeded for roughly 7 to 11 cycles. MiXCR, run by TCRdb on the 5' RACE reads, gives a single entry per CDR3 protein. The profile shows about 1.4 million distinct CDR3 sequences, around 59% of them singletons. This TCR derives from a young man in good health. The material sequenced was blood.

CDR3 region: CASSLGGAFF. CDR3 coding DNA: TGTGCCAGCAGTTTAGGTGGAGCTTTCTTT. The V gene is TRBV12-3 or TRBV12-4, the J gene TRBJ1-1; D uncertain. This CDR3 spans 10 amino acids. V was shortened by 1 base and J by 10 bases, with 4 bases between the two germline ends.